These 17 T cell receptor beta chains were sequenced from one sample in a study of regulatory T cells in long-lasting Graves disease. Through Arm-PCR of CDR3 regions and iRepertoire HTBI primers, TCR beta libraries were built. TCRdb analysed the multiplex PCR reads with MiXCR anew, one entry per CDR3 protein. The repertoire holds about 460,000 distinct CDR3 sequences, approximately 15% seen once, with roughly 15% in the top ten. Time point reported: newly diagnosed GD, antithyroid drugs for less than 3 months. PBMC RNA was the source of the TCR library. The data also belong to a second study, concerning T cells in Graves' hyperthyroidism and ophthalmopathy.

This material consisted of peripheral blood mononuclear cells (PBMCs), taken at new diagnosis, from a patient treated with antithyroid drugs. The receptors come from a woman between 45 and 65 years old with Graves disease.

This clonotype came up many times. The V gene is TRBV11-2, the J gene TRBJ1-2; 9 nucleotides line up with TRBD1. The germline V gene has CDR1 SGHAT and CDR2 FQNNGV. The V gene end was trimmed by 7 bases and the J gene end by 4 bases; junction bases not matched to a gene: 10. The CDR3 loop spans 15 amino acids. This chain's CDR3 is CASTWGQGYSYGYTF. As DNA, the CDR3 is TGTGCCAGCACATGGGGACAGGGATACAGCTATGGCTACACCTTC.

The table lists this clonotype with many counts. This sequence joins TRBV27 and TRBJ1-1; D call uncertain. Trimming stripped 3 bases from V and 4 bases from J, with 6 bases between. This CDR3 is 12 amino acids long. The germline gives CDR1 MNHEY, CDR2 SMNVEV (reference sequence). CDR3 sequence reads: CASSFYGTEAFF. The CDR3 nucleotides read TGTGCCAGCAGTTTTTACGGCACTGAAGCTTTCTTT.

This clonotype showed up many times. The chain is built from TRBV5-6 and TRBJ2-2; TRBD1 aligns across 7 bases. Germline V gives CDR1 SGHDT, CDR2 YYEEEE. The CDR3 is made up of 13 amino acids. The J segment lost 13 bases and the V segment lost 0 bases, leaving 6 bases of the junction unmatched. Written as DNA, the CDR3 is TGTGCCAGCAGCTTGGGACAGGGTTCGGTGCTGTTTTTT. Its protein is CASSLGQGSVLFF.

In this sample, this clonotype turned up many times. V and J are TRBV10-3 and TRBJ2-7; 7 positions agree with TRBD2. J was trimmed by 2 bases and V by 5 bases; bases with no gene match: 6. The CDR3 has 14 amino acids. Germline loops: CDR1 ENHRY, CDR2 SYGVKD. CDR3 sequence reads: CAISKGGPTYEQYF. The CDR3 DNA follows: TGTGCCATCAGTAAGGGAGGGCCAACCTACGAGCAGTACTTC.

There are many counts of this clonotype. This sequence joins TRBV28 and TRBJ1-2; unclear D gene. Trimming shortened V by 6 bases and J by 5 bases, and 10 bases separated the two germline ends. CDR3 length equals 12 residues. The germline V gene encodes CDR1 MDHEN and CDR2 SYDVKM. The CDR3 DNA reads TGTGCCAGCAGCCACGACGAGTATGGCTACACCTTC. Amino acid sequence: CASSHDEYGYTF.

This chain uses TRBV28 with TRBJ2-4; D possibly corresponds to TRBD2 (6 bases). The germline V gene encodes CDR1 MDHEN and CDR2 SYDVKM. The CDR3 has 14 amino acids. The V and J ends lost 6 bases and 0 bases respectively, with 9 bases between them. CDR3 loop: CASRAAGAKNIQYF. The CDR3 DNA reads TGTGCCAGCAGAGCAGCGGGAGCCAAAAACATTCAGTACTTC.

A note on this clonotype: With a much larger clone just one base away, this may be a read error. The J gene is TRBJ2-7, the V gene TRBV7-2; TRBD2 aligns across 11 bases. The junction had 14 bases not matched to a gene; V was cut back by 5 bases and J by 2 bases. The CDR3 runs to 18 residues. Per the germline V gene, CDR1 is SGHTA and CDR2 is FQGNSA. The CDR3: CASSPGLAGRWSPYEQYF. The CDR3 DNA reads TGTGCCAGCAGCCCAGGACTAGCGGGCCGGTGGAGCCCCTACGAGCAGTACTTC.

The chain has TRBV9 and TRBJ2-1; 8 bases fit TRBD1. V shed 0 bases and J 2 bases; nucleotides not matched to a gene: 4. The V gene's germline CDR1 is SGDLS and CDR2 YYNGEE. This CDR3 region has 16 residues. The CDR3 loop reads CASSVAPTGAYNEQFF. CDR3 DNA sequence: TGTGCCAGCAGCGTAGCTCCGACAGGGGCCTACAATGAGCAGTTCTTC. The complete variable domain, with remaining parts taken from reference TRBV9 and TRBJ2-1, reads DSGVTQTPKHLITATGQRVTLRCSPRSGDLSVYWYQQSLDQGLQFLIQYYNGEERAKGNILERFSAQQFPDLHSELNLSSLELGDSALYFCASSVAPTGAYNEQFFGPGTRLTVL.

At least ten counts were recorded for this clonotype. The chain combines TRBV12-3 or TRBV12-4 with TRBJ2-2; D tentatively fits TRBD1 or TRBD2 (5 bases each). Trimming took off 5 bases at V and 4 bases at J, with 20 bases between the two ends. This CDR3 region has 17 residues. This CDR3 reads CASSPRFGGDGTGELFF. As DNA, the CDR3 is TGTGCCAGCAGTCCTCGGTTTGGGGGAGACGGCACCGGGGAGCTGTTTTTT.

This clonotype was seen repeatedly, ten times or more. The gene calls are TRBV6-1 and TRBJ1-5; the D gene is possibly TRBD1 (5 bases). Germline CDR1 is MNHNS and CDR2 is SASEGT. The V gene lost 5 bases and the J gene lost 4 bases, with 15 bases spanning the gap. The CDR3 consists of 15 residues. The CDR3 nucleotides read TGTGCCAGCAGTAGGGACGGTTTATGGAATCAGCCCCAGCATTTT. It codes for CASSRDGLWNQPQHF.

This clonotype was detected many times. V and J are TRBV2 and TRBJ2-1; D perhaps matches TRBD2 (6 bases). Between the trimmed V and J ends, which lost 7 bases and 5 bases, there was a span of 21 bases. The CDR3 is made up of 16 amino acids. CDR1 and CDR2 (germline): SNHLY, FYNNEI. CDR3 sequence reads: CASIPKNRTTDNEQFF. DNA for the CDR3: TGTGCCAGCATCCCGAAGAATAGGACTACTGACAATGAGCAGTTCTTC.

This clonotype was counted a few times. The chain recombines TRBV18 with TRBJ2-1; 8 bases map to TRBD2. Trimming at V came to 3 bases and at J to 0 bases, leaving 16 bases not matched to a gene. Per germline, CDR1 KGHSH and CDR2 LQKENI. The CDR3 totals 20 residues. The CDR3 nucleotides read TGTGCCAGCTCACCCGGTGTCCTAGCGGGCCAAAAGAGCTCCTACAATGAGCAGTTCTTC. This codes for CASSPGVLAGQKSSYNEQFF.

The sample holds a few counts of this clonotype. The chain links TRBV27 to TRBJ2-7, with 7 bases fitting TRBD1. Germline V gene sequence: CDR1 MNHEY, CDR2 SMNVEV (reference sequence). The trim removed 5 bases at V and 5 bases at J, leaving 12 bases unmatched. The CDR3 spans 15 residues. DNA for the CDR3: TGTGCCAGCAGTACCCACTCCGGGACAGTCGACGAGCAGTACTTC. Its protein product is CASSTHSGTVDEQYF.

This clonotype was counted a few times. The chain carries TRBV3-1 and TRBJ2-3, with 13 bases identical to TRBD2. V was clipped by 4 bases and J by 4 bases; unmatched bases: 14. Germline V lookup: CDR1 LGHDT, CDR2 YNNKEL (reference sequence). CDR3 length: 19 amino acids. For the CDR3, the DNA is TGTGCCAGCAGCCGCCGTGGGACTAGCGGGATAGTTAGGGCAGATACGCAGTATTTT. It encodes CASSRRGTSGIVRADTQYF.

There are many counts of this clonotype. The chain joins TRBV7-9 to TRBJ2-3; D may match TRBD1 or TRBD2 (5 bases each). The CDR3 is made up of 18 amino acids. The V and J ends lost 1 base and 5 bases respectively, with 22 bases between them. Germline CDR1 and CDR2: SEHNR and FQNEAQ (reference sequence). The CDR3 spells CASSLGGFSTLGRDTQYF. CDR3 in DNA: TGTGCCAGCAGCTTAGGGGGGTTTTCAACGTTAGGTAGAGATACGCAGTATTTT.

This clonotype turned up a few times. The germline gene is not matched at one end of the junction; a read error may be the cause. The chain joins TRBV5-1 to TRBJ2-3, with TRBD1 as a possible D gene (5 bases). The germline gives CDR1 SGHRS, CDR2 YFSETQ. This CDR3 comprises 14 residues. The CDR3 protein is CASSFMNRLDTQYF. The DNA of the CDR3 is TGCGCTAGCAGCTTTATGAACAGGTTGGATACGCAGTATTTT.

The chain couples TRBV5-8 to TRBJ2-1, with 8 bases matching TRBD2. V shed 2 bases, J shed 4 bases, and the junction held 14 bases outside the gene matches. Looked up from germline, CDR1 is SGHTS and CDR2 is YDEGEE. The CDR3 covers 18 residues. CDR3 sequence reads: CASSFTPSSGGIYNEQFF. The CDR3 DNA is TGTGCCAGCAGCTTTACTCCTTCGAGCGGGGGCATATACAATGAGCAGTTCTTC. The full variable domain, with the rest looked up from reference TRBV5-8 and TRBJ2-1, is EAGVTQSPTHLIKTRGQQATLRCSPISGHTSVYWYQQALGLGLQFLLWYDEGEERNRGNFPPRFSGRQFPNYSSELNVNALELEDSALYLCASSFTPSSGGIYNEQFFGPGTRLTVL.